The 22 T cell receptor beta chains reported below all come from one sample, sequenced in a study of T cell responses to AZD1222 COVID-19 vaccine. Produced via immunoSEQ multiplex PCR; TCRdb's table is partial and in-frame only. The sample consists of 100,000 to 150,000 clones, 90% to 95% of them appearing once. This material consisted of peripheral blood, taken on day 0 of AZD1222 vaccination. The source is an adult in good health.

The chain is built from TRBV5-6 and TRBJ1-6; 7 bases line up with TRBD1. Trimming cost V 4 bases and J 7 bases; bases outside gene matches: 5. The CDR3 is 14 amino acids. Germline V gene data show CDR1 as SGHDT and CDR2 as YYEEEE. CDR3 sequence: CASSVRDRNSPLHF. DNA for the CDR3: TGTGCCAGCAGCGTCCGGGACAGAAATTCACCCCTCCACTTT. Full variable domain (missing parts from reference TRBV5-6 and TRBJ1-6): DAGVTQSPTHLIKTRGQQVTLRCSPKSGHDTVSWYQQALGQGPQFIFQYYEEEERQRGNFPDRFSGHQFPNYSSELNVNALLLGDSALYLCASSVRDRNSPLHFGNGTRLTVT.

Regarding this clone: Other DNA variants within this sample encode the same CDR3. J is TRBJ2-1 and V is TRBV7-2; a possible D gene is TRBD1 (6 bases). The V gene lost 5 bases and the J gene lost 6 bases, with 14 bases spanning the gap. From germline, CDR1 is SGHTA and CDR2 FQGNSA. This CDR3 has 14 residues. DNA for the CDR3: TGTGCCAGCAGCCTCAGAACAGGGCTCAATGAGCAGTTCTTC. Residues: CASSLRTGLNEQFF.

V usage is TRBV30 and J usage is TRBJ1-5; 8 nucleotides agree with TRBD1. CDR3 size: 14 residues. V lost 4 bases, J lost 6 bases, and 8 bases stayed unmatched. Per the germline V gene, CDR1 is GTSNPN and CDR2 is SVGIG (reference sequence). In nucleotides, the CDR3 is TGTGCCTGGAACTCAGGGGGCTGGGGTCAGCCCCAGCATTTT. Protein product: CAWNSGGWGQPQHF. Based on the CDR3 plus reference TRBV30 and TRBJ1-5, the full variable domain is SQTIHQWPATLVQPVGSPLSLECTVEGTSNPNLYWYRQAAGRGLQLLFYSVGIGQISSEVPQNLSASRPQDRQFILSSKKLLLSDSGFYLCAWNSGGWGQPQHFGDGTRLSIL.

This CDR3 is CASSGGRSNEKLFF. Here the CDR3 DNA reads TGTGCCAGCAGTGGAGGGAGGAGTAATGAAAAACTGTTTTTT. J is TRBJ1-4 and V is TRBV25-1; no reliable D call. The CDR3 has 14 amino acids. Germline assignment: CDR1 MGHDK and CDR2 SYGVNS. Trimming took off 4 bases at V and 4 bases at J, with 10 bases between the two ends.

The count of this clone is one. The V gene is TRBV4-3, the J gene TRBJ2-7; 7 nucleotides agree with TRBD1. Germline assignment: CDR1 LGHNA and CDR2 YSLEER. This CDR3 region has 17 residues. Unmatched junction bases numbered 9, after V lost 1 base and J lost 0 bases. CDR3 residues: CASSQVRGQVISYEQYF. In DNA form, the CDR3 reads TGCGCCAGCAGCCAAGTACGCGGACAGGTCATCTCCTACGAGCAGTACTTC.

The chain has TRBV27 and TRBJ2-7; 11 nucleotides agree with TRBD2. The trim removed 4 bases at V and 3 bases at J, leaving 2 bases unmatched. Germline V gene lookup returns CDR1 MNHEY and CDR2 SMNVEV (reference sequence). There are 14 residues in the CDR3. CDR3 DNA: TGTGCCAGCAGTTATAGCGGGAGGGGCTACGAGCAGTACTTC. Amino acids: CASSYSGRGYEQYF.

The V call is TRBV27, the J call TRBJ2-7; possibly TRBD2 for D (5 bases). Germline values: CDR1 MNHEY, CDR2 SMNVEV (reference sequence). This CDR3 comprises 14 residues. Trimming stripped 6 bases from V and 2 bases from J, with 14 bases between. In DNA form, the CDR3 reads TGTGCCAGCAGCCCTACGGGAAAGCCCTACGAGCAGTACTTC. Translated, it gives CASSPTGKPYEQYF.

The CDR3 DNA is TGTGCCAGCAGGGGTACTAATGAAAAACTGTTTTTT. It translates to CASRGTNEKLFF. The chain couples TRBV6-5 to TRBJ1-4; D gene uncertain. CDR1 is MNHEY, CDR2 SVGAGI, per germline. Deletions cut 6 bases from V and 2 bases from J, with 4 bases between. The CDR3 loop spans 12 amino acids.

This chain connects TRBV30 to TRBJ2-2; maybe TRBD2 (6 bases). Per the germline V gene, CDR1 is GTSNPN and CDR2 is SVGIG (reference sequence). The V gene lost 0 bases and the J gene lost 3 bases, with 11 bases spanning the gap. The CDR3 loop spans 15 amino acids. The CDR3 DNA reads TGTGCCTGGAGTGTATCGAGCGGGTACACCGGGGAGCTGTTTTTT. It yields the protein CAWSVSSGYTGELFF.

To note about this clone: Compared with germline, one end of the junction differs, possibly owing to a read error. The chain carries TRBV7-9 and TRBJ1-5; 9 bases fit TRBD1. The CDR3 is 16 residues long. Germline V gene data show CDR1 as SEHNR and CDR2 as FQNEAQ (reference sequence). This CDR3 reads CASSLALQGAGQPQHF. CDR3 coding DNA: TGTGCCAGCAGTTTAGCCCTACAGGGGGCCGGTCAGCCCCAGCATTTT.

V gene TRBV19 combines with J gene TRBJ1-5, with D maybe TRBD1 (5 bases). Germline V gene data show CDR1 as LNHDA and CDR2 as SQIVND (reference sequence). The ends were cut back, 3 bases at V and 0 bases at J, with 9 bases in the middle. The CDR3 spans 15 residues. The CDR3 DNA reads as TGTGCCAGTAGTATTCGGGGACCTAGCAATCAGCCCCAGCATTTT. Its translation is CASSIRGPSNQPQHF.

The J gene is TRBJ1-1, the V gene TRBV4-2; 8 bases are a match to TRBD1. This CDR3 contains 17 residues. Germline CDR1 is LGHNA and CDR2 is YNFKEQ. J gave up 3 bases and V 3 bases, and 12 bases lay outside the gene matches. This chain's CDR3 is CASSHASWDRPDTEAFF. Here the CDR3 DNA reads TGTGCCAGCAGCCATGCCTCATGGGACAGGCCGGACACTGAAGCTTTCTTT.

V gene TRBV7-2 combines with J gene TRBJ2-1; 8 positions match TRBD2. Germline CDR1 is SGHTA and CDR2 is FQGNSA. J lost 3 bases, V lost 2 bases, and 6 bases had no gene match. This CDR3 contains 16 residues. CDR3 DNA: TGTGCCAGCAGCTTACCGCGGGAGGACCGCTACAATGAGCAGTTCTTC. This encodes CASSLPREDRYNEQFF.

The gene calls are TRBV21-1 and TRBJ2-3. TRBV21-1 has pseudogene status. This CDR3 is 17 amino acids long. Here the CDR3 reads CASSKDRAETSTDTQYF. The CDR3 nucleotides read TGTGCCAGCAGCAAAGATCGGGCTGAGACTAGCACAGATACGCAGTATTTT.

The chain links TRBV9 to TRBJ1-4, with a weak D call TRBD1 (6 bases). V lost 0 bases, J lost 0 bases, and 12 bases lay in between. Germline values: CDR1 SGDLS, CDR2 YYNGEE. CDR3 length equals 17 residues. The CDR3 is CASSVGAGVATNEKLFF. The CDR3 DNA reads as TGTGCCAGCAGCGTAGGGGCAGGGGTTGCAACTAATGAAAAACTGTTTTTT.

The DNA of the CDR3 is TGTGCCAGCAGACCCGGGGGGACAAGCACAGATACGCAGTATTTT. It is translated as CASRPGGTSTDTQYF. This rearrangement joins TRBV11-2 to TRBJ2-3, with a tentative D call TRBD2 (7 bases). Germline assignment: CDR1 SGHAT and CDR2 FQNNGV. The CDR3 runs 15 residues. The V end was cut by 6 bases, the J end by 0 bases, with 13 bases between. Full variable domain (remainder filled in from reference TRBV11-2 and TRBJ2-3): EAGVAQSPRYKIIEKRQSVAFWCNPISGHATLYWYQQILGQGPKLLIQFQNNGVVDDSQLPKDRFSAERLKGVDSTLKIQPAKLEDSAVYLCASRPGGTSTDTQYFGPGTRLTVL.

This sequence joins TRBV2 and TRBJ1-5, with 7 bases lining up with TRBD1. Germline values: CDR1 SNHLY, CDR2 FYNNEI. The length of the CDR3 is 13 residues. Trimming took 6 bases from V and 7 from J; bases not matched to a gene: 6. The CDR3: CASRTGLGQPQHF. In nucleotides, the CDR3 is TGTGCCAGCAGGACAGGGCTGGGGCAGCCCCAGCATTTT.

The CDR3 is CASSDYGSGELFF. The CDR3 bases are TGTGCCAGCAGTGACTACGGATCCGGGGAGCTGTTTTTT. The chain couples TRBV6-4 to TRBJ2-2, with D uncertain. Trimming removed 1 base from V and 6 bases from J, with 6 bases in between. CDR3 length equals 13 residues. Per the germline V gene, CDR1 is MRHNA and CDR2 is SNTAGT.

The rearrangement links TRBV6-5 to TRBJ2-1; D remains unclear. The CDR3 runs 13 residues. Germline assignment: CDR1 MNHEY and CDR2 SVGAGI. V was shortened by 10 bases and J by 4 bases, with 14 bases between the two germline ends. The CDR3 sequence: CATTYTLYNEQFF. CDR3 nucleotide sequence: TGTGCCACCACCTATACGCTTTACAATGAGCAGTTCTTC.

The rearrangement uses TRBV28 and TRBJ2-7; TRBD2 matches 11 bases. J gave up 4 bases and V 8 bases, and 10 bases lay outside the gene matches. The CDR3 consists of 15 residues. The germline gives CDR1 MDHEN, CDR2 SYDVKM. This chain's CDR3 is CASSPPGLAVYEQYF. In DNA, the CDR3 is TGTGCCAGCTCCCCCCCGGGACTAGCGGTGTACGAGCAGTACTTC.

The J gene is TRBJ2-7, the V gene TRBV9; D gene ambiguous. Per the germline V gene, CDR1 is SGDLS and CDR2 is YYNGEE. This CDR3 has 14 residues. Deletions cut 0 bases from V and 1 base from J, with 8 bases between. The CDR3 DNA follows: TGTGCCAGCAGCGTAGGGGTGGGGTCCTACGAGCAGTACTTC. Protein: CASSVGVGSYEQYF.

The chain uses TRBV10-2 and TRBJ2-7, with D possibly being TRBD1 or TRBD2 (5 bases each). CDR1 is WSHSY and CDR2 is SAAADI in the germline V gene. The CDR3 consists of 13 residues. Trimming removed 4 bases from V and 1 base from J, with 8 bases in between. The CDR3, as DNA: TGCGCCAGCAGTGGGGACCGTTCCTACGAGCAGTACTTC. Translation: CASSGDRSYEQYF.